The source of this TCR beta chain is a study of CD8+CD57+ T cells in acquired aplastic anemia. Background on the study: Mean DNA quantity obtained from sorted CD4+ and CD8+ cells was 3 to 3.5 ug.

Genomic DNA provided the template from which TCR beta VDJ and CDR3 profiles were obtained. One entry per CDR3 protein, called by TCRdb with MiXCR from the reads. The sample lists roughly 150,000 distinct CDR3 sequences; around 48% were seen once. Patients who underwent sequencing had shown CD8+CD57+ cell expansion by flow cytometry. Severe acquired aplastic anemia was present in every patient. This clonotype came up once. This TCR was sampled from a human donor with aplastic anemia. Specimen: sorted CD4+, CD8+, or CD8+CD57+ T cells (not recorded which) from PBMCs.

The CDR3: CATSGDYNEQFF. The CDR3 DNA follows: TGTGCCACGAGCGGGGACTACAATGAGCAGTTCTTC. The V gene is TRBV10-3, the J gene TRBJ2-1; 7 bases fit TRBD2. There are 12 residues in the CDR3. The germline V gene has CDR1 ENHRY and CDR2 SYGVKD. The junction had 3 bases not matched to a gene; V was cut back by 10 bases and J by 3 bases.